This TCR beta chain was sequenced in a study of blood T cell repertoires in COVID-19. Study-level background: Samples came from the United States, Italy and Spain, spanning acute and convalescent COVID-19. T cells, B-cell-depleted T cells, or PBMCs supplied cDNA or gDNA.

The CDR3 runs 17 residues. Losses at the gene ends were 5 bases for V and 6 bases for J; bases not matched to a gene: 15. Germline V gene lookup returns CDR1 LNHDA and CDR2 SQIVND (reference sequence). This clone was picked up one time. How the authors handled the data: Amplification of reference gene primers provided the estimated nucleated cell counts. Produced via immunoSEQ multiplex PCR; TCRdb's table is partial and in-frame only. The V and J calls and clone size come from that table; D and trimming were worked out from the DNA. The repertoire holds around 140,000 clones, roughly 89% seen once, with over 2.5% in the top ten.

The receptor was derived from a man in his sixties with active or convalescent COVID-19. The sample comprised peripheral blood. The chain couples TRBV19 to TRBJ2-4; TRBD1 aligns across 8 bases. CDR3 loop: CASSVIGQGIVGNIQYF. CDR3 nucleotides: TGTGCCAGTAGTGTGATTGGACAGGGAATTGTAGGAAACATTCAGTACTTC.